The 15 T cell receptor beta chains below come from one sample, sequenced in a study of blood T cell repertoires in COVID-19. TCRdb keeps only in-frame clones here, not all; method: immunoSEQ multiplex PCR. The data hold about 87,000 clones, with about 83% observed a single time. Material for sequencing was peripheral blood. The receptors originated from a woman in her 70s with acute or convalescent COVID-19.

The rearrangement joins TRBV6-5 to TRBJ1-2; 7 nucleotides align to TRBD1. Trimming cost V 5 bases and J 0 bases; bases outside gene matches: 6. The CDR3 covers 15 residues. The germline V gene has CDR1 MNHEY and CDR2 SVGAGI. CDR3 bases: TGTGCCAGCAGTCTCGGGACAGCTGCTAACTATGGCTACACCTTC. Translated, it gives CASSLGTAANYGYTF.

V is TRBV11-1 and J is TRBJ2-1; D perhaps matches TRBD1 (5 bases). There are 15 residues in the CDR3. Trimming removed 5 bases at V and 0 bases at J, with 11 bases between. The germline V gene encodes CDR1 SGHAT and CDR2 FQDESV (reference sequence). Written as DNA, the CDR3 is TGTGCCAGCAGCGCAGGGATTGCCTCCTACAATGAGCAGTTCTTC. Amino acid sequence: CASSAGIASYNEQFF.

As DNA, the CDR3 is TGTGCCAGTAGTATGGCGGGCTATGGCTACACCTTC. Its translation: CASSMAGYGYTF. This rearrangement joins TRBV19 to TRBJ1-2, with D unclear. Trimming took 3 bases from V and 4 from J, leaving 6 bases between them. Per germline, CDR1 LNHDA and CDR2 SQIVND (reference sequence). This CDR3 is 12 amino acids long. Combining the CDR3 with reference TRBV19 and TRBJ1-2 gives the whole variable domain DGGITQSPKYLFRKEGQNVTLSCEQNLNHDAMYWYRQDPGQGLRLIYYSQIVNDFQKGDIAEGYSVSREKKESFPLTVTSAQKNPTAFYLCASSMAGYGYTFGSGTRLTVV.

The chain couples TRBV15 to TRBJ1-4; 8 nucleotides line up with TRBD1. Germline V CDR1 and CDR2: LNHNV, YYDKDF (reference sequence). CDR3 length equals 14 residues. Losses at the gene ends were 4 bases for V and 8 bases for J; bases not matched to a gene: 6. The CDR3 region is CATSTDRGREKLFF. In nucleotides, the CDR3 is TGTGCCACCAGCACCGACAGGGGAAGGGAAAAACTGTTTTTT.

The chain couples TRBV7-8 to TRBJ1-6, with TRBD1 matching 10 bases. The length of the CDR3 is 16 residues. Germline CDR1 reads SGHVS; CDR2 reads FQNEAQ. V was pared by 5 bases and J by 6 bases, with 7 bases of the junction left unmatched. CDR3 sequence: CASSPGQGMANSPLHF. In nucleotides, the CDR3 is TGTGCCAGCAGCCCGGGACAGGGGATGGCTAATTCACCCCTCCACTTT.

The chain links TRBV11-1 to TRBJ1-2, with 9 bases lining up with TRBD1. The CDR3 contains 15 residues. The trim removed 2 bases at V and 2 bases at J, leaving 3 bases unmatched. Germline V gene data show CDR1 as SGHAT and CDR2 as FQDESV (reference sequence). CDR3 sequence reads: CASSLRGTGNYGYTF. The DNA for the CDR3 is TGTGCCAGCAGCTTAAGGGGGACAGGGAACTATGGCTACACCTTC.

The gene calls are TRBV9 and TRBJ1-1, with TRBD1 as a possible D gene (6 bases). CDR1 is SGDLS and CDR2 is YYNGEE in the germline V gene. This CDR3 is built from 14 residues. V lost 3 bases to trimming and J lost 4 bases, with 13 bases between them. The CDR3 bases are TGTGCCAGCAGCGGACAGGTTGACGGCACTGAAGCTTTCTTT. It specifies CASSGQVDGTEAFF.

The gene calls are TRBV5-1 and TRBJ2-3, with D possibly matching TRBD1 (6 bases). This CDR3 has 14 amino acids. Germline CDR1 SGHRS, CDR2 YFSETQ. Trimming removed 0 bases from V and 3 bases from J, with 8 bases in between. The chain's CDR3 is CASSLGQETDTQYF. The CDR3 nucleotides are TGCGCCAGCAGCTTGGGACAGGAGACAGATACGCAGTATTTT.

The rearrangement uses TRBV6-5 and TRBJ1-2; TRBD1 might be the D (5 bases). CDR3 length: 12 residues. V was shortened by 8 bases and J by 8 bases, with 15 bases between the two germline ends. Germline-derived CDR1 and CDR2 are MNHEY and SVGAGI. Here the CDR3 DNA reads TGTGCCAGCGGGTCAGGGATTTGGGGCTACACCTTC. Encoded protein: CASGSGIWGYTF.

V usage is TRBV6-4 and J usage is TRBJ1-2; no definite D call. Germline V gene sequence: CDR1 MRHNA, CDR2 SNTAGT. This CDR3 is built from 14 residues. V lost 5 bases to trimming and J lost 1 base, with 11 bases between them. CDR3 sequence (DNA): TGTGCCAGCAGTCCGGGTCGGGTTAACTATGGCTACACCTTC. Its translation is CASSPGRVNYGYTF.

On this clone itself: The sample has other DNA sequences that encode this CDR3 too. The chain is built from TRBV11-2 and TRBJ1-1; D not certain. This CDR3 is built from 13 residues. The V and J ends lost 1 base and 0 bases respectively, with 3 bases between them. Germline V gene lookup returns CDR1 SGHAT and CDR2 FQNNGV. CDR3 amino acids: CASSLGLNTEAFF. CDR3 in DNA: TGTGCCAGCAGCTTAGGGCTGAACACTGAAGCTTTCTTT. The variable domain in full, with the rest retrieved from reference TRBV11-2 and TRBJ1-1, is EAGVAQSPRYKIIEKRQSVAFWCNPISGHATLYWYQQILGQGPKLLIQFQNNGVVDDSQLPKDRFSAERLKGVDSTLKIQPAKLEDSAVYLCASSLGLNTEAFFGQGTRLTVV.

The V gene is TRBV7-2, the J gene TRBJ1-1; D not certain. The CDR3 length is 14 residues. Germline CDR1 and CDR2: SGHTA and FQGNSA. V lost 3 bases and J lost 1, with 9 bases in between. CDR3 DNA: TGTGCCAGCAGCTTTAGCGGCAGGAACACTGAAGCTTTCTTT. Translation gives CASSFSGRNTEAFF. The whole variable domain, filled in from reference TRBV7-2 and TRBJ1-1, reads GAGVSQSPSNKVTEKGKDVELRCDPISGHTALYWYRQSLGQGLEFLIYFQGNSAPDKSGLPSDRFSAERTGGSVSTLTIQRTQQEDSAVYLCASSFSGRNTEAFFGQGTRLTVV.

CDR3 coding DNA: TGTGCCAGCAGTTTAGTGGGGAGCTCCTATAATTCACCCCTCCACTTT. Encoded protein: CASSLVGSSYNSPLHF. The rearrangement joins TRBV27 to TRBJ1-6, with unresolved D. The CDR3 is 16 residues long. The germline gives CDR1 MNHEY, CDR2 SMNVEV (reference sequence). The V and J ends lost 2 bases and 0 bases respectively, with 8 bases between them.

The CDR3 DNA follows: TGTGCCAGCAGCACGATCATCTGGACTAGCTCCGGGGAGCTGTTTTTT. This gives the protein CASSTIIWTSSGELFF. The chain uses TRBV11-3 and TRBJ2-2, with 8 bases fitting TRBD2. Germline V CDR1 and CDR2: SGHNT, YENEEA. The CDR3 runs to 16 residues. Trimming took 5 bases from V and 6 from J; bases not matched to a gene: 11.

The chain couples TRBV11-3 to TRBJ2-4, with TRBD2 matching over 12 bases. The CDR3 totals 15 residues. Germline values: CDR1 SGHNT, CDR2 YENEEA. V was pared by 4 bases and J by 9 bases, with 7 bases of the junction left unmatched. In DNA form, the CDR3 reads TGTGCCAGCAGCTCACTAGCGGGGGGCGGAGGCATTCAGTACTTC. Translated, it gives CASSSLAGGGGIQYF.